The rows below give T cell receptor beta chains drawn from one sample of a study of blood T cell repertoires in COVID-19. Only in-frame clones appear in the TCRdb table, and some are missing; sequencing was by immunoSEQ multiplex PCR. This sample has some 160,000 clones, with 78% found just once. Sequencing used peripheral blood. These receptors were obtained from a woman of 80 years or more with acute or convalescent COVID-19. The CDR3 runs from the conserved cysteine through the conserved F or W.

j_gene	v_gene	CDR3aa
TRBJ1-2	TRBV5-6	CASNLLGQGSGGYTF
TRBJ2-1	TRBV30	CAWRPGLAGGPISANEQFF
TRBJ2-2	TRBV11-3	CASSSPGPGKGTGELFF
TRBJ2-7	TRBV3-1/TRBV3-2	CASSHTSGSYEQYF
TRBJ2-1	TRBV6-5	CASSPDRGPYNEQFF
TRBJ2-1	TRBV24-1	CATSDPRGPYNEQFF
TRBJ1-2	TRBV20-1	CSASQGYGYTF
TRBJ2-3	TRBV6-5	CASSKLAGITDTQYF
TRBJ1-4	TRBV4-1	CASSQVGLRSEKLFF
TRBJ2-1	TRBV5-4	CASSLGLAGGSYNEQFF
TRBJ2-1	TRBV10-2	CASSSSGISNEQFF
TRBJ2-3	TRBV7-9	CASSLDGPDTQYF